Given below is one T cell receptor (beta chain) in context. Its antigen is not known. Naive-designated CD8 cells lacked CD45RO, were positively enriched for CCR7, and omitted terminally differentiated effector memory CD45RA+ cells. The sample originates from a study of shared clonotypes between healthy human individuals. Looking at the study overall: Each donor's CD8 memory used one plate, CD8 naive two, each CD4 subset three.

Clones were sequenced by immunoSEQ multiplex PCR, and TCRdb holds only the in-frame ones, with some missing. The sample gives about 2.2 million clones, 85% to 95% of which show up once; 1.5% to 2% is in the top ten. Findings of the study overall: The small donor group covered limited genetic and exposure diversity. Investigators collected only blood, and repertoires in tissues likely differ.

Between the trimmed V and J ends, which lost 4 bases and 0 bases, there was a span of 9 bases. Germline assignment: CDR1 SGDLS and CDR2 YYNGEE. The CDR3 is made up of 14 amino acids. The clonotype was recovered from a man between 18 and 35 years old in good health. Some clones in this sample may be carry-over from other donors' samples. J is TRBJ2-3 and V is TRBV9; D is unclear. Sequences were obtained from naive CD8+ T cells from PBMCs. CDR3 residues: CASSPDASTDTQYF. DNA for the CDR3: TGTGCCAGCAGCCCCGACGCGAGCACAGATACGCAGTATTTT.